The 25 T cell receptor beta chains below all came from one sample that was sequenced in a study of cytomegalovirus exposure and HLA in healthy donors. The PCR ran on 60 Vbeta and 13 Jbeta primers. This table comes from immunoSEQ multiplex PCR, and its TCRdb copy is limited to in-frame clones, with some not included. This repertoire comprises over 90,000 clones; its ten largest clones make up around 3.2%. Sample: PBMCs. All receptors derive from a man in his forties in good health and CMV-seronegative.

This rearrangement joins TRBV19 to TRBJ1-1; D is perhaps TRBD1 (5 bases). Germline CDR1 and CDR2: LNHDA and SQIVND (reference sequence). The CDR3 covers 13 residues. Trimming left V 6 bases short and J 0 bases short, with 8 bases between. As DNA, the CDR3 is TGTGCCAGTAGAAAGGGGATGAACACTGAAGCTTTCTTT. Its protein is CASRKGMNTEAFF. Full variable domain (rest looked up from reference TRBV19 and TRBJ1-1): DGGITQSPKYLFRKEGQNVTLSCEQNLNHDAMYWYRQDPGQGLRLIYYSQIVNDFQKGDIAEGYSVSREKKESFPLTVTSAQKNPTAFYLCASRKGMNTEAFFGQGTRLTVV.

The J gene is TRBJ1-1, the V gene TRBV7-2, with D possibly being TRBD1 (6 bases). The germline V gene has CDR1 SGHTA and CDR2 FQGNSA. V lost 5 bases to trimming and J lost 4 bases, with 14 bases between them. The CDR3 is 14 residues long. The CDR3, as DNA: TGTGCCAGCAGCGGATCACAGGGAGTCACTGAAGCTTTCTTT. It is translated as CASSGSQGVTEAFF.

The V call is TRBV6-4, the J call TRBJ2-7, with 15 bases identical to TRBD2. This CDR3 comprises 19 residues. J lost 2 bases, V lost 6 bases, and 14 bases had no gene match. Germline CDR1 MRHNA, CDR2 SNTAGT. The CDR3 DNA follows: TGTGCCAGCAGACCTAGGACTAGCGGGAGGGCGGGGGACGCCTACGAGCAGTACTTC. Protein product: CASRPRTSGRAGDAYEQYF.

The chain uses TRBV6-1 and TRBJ1-1; 9 nucleotides match TRBD1. V shed 3 bases, J shed 4 bases, and the junction held 0 bases outside the gene matches. This CDR3 comprises 13 residues. Germline-derived CDR1 and CDR2 are MNHNS and SASEGT. The CDR3 nucleotides are TGTGCCAGCAGTGAGGGACAGGGCACTGAAGCTTTCTTT. Amino acid sequence: CASSEGQGTEAFF.

The chain links TRBV6-5 to TRBJ1-6; D unclear. Germline V gives CDR1 MNHEY, CDR2 SVGAGI. There are 12 residues in the CDR3. The ends were cut back, 4 bases at V and 9 bases at J, with 7 bases in the middle. The CDR3 sequence is CASSFRFSPLHF. The CDR3 DNA follows: TGTGCCAGCAGTTTCAGGTTTTCACCCCTCCACTTT.

The CDR3 DNA reads TGTGCCAGCAGCCCAAGGAGTCAGACGGGAGCCTACGAGCAGTACTTC. Its translation: CASSPRSQTGAYEQYF. This sequence joins TRBV7-9 and TRBJ2-7, with a weak D call TRBD2 (6 bases). CDR3 size: 16 residues. Per the germline V gene, CDR1 is SEHNR and CDR2 is FQNEAQ (reference sequence). Trimming left V 5 bases short and J 2 bases short, with 19 bases between.

The CDR3 DNA follows: TGTGCCAGCAGCTCAGACGGGGACAATGAGCAGTTCTTC. Amino acids: CASSSDGDNEQFF. The rearrangement links TRBV7-9 to TRBJ2-1; D possibly corresponds to TRBD2 (5 bases). From germline, CDR1 is SEHNR and CDR2 FQNEAQ (reference sequence). V was shortened by 4 bases and J by 5 bases, with 9 bases between the two germline ends. The CDR3 has 13 residues.

The V gene is TRBV2, the J gene TRBJ2-7, with TRBD2 as a possible D gene (6 bases). Trimming removed 6 bases at V and 5 bases at J, with 11 bases between. The CDR3 runs 12 residues. Germline values: CDR1 SNHLY, CDR2 FYNNEI. The chain's CDR3 is CASRPGGNEQYF. In nucleotides, the CDR3 is TGTGCCAGCAGACCTGGAGGGAACGAGCAGTACTTC.

The chain links TRBV4-2 to TRBJ2-7, with 8 bases matching TRBD1. Unmatched junction bases numbered 8, after V lost 5 bases and J lost 5 bases. The CDR3 is made up of 14 amino acids. Germline V gives CDR1 LGHNA, CDR2 YNFKEQ. CDR3 residues: CASSFRTGFDEQYF. The DNA of the CDR3 is TGTGCCAGCAGCTTCAGGACAGGGTTCGACGAGCAGTACTTC.

The chain is built from TRBV30 and TRBJ1-1; 8 bases line up with TRBD1. With V trimmed by 3 bases and J by 1 base, 7 bases remained unmatched. Germline values: CDR1 GTSNPN, CDR2 SVGIG (reference sequence). This CDR3 is 15 amino acids long. This CDR3 reads CAWRGQGSPNTEAFF. The CDR3 coding sequence is TGTGCCTGGAGAGGACAGGGTTCTCCGAACACTGAAGCTTTCTTT.

The chain combines TRBV7-2 with TRBJ2-1; TRBD1 might be the D (6 bases). The CDR3 consists of 15 residues. Germline V gives CDR1 SGHTA, CDR2 FQGNSA. Trimming took 1 base from V and 2 from J, leaving 9 bases between them. The CDR3, as DNA: TGTGCCAGCAGCTTAGTAACAGGGACCTACAATGAGCAGTTCTTC. It specifies CASSLVTGTYNEQFF.

The chain recombines TRBV5-4 with TRBJ2-3, with D possibly TRBD1 on 5 matching bases. Germline-derived CDR1 and CDR2 are SGHNT and YYREEE (reference sequence). The length of the CDR3 is 14 residues. V dropped 0 bases and J dropped 5 bases, with 10 bases sitting between them. The CDR3 loop is CASSLGGRGDTQYF. CDR3 bases: TGTGCCAGCAGCTTGGGGGGAAGGGGAGATACGCAGTATTTT.

The gene calls are TRBV5-5 and TRBJ1-5; no reliable D call. Per germline, CDR1 SGHKS and CDR2 YYEKEE (reference sequence). Trimming cost V 0 bases and J 6 bases, with 7 bases left between them. The CDR3 covers 13 residues. CDR3 nucleotides: TGTGCCAGCAGCTTGGTCTCCGTTCAGCCCCAGCATTTT. The encoded protein is CASSLVSVQPQHF.

V gene TRBV7-9 combines with J gene TRBJ2-7; tentative D call: TRBD2 (5 bases). The CDR3 has 14 residues. Germline V gene data show CDR1 as SEHNR and CDR2 as FQNEAQ (reference sequence). V gave up 1 base and J gave up 7 bases, with 14 bases separating them. CDR3 in DNA: TGTGCCAGCAGCTTAGTGGACCGAGGGAGAGAGCAGTACTTC. Its protein is CASSLVDRGREQYF.

The V gene is TRBV19, the J gene TRBJ2-1; TRBD1 aligns across 9 bases. The germline V gene encodes CDR1 LNHDA and CDR2 SQIVND (reference sequence). Trimming removed 10 bases from V and 4 bases from J; junction bases left unmatched: 8. The CDR3 length is 14 residues. The CDR3 here is CAISRDRDYNEQFF. The CDR3, as DNA: TGTGCCATCTCCCGGGACAGGGATTACAATGAGCAGTTCTTC.

The chain combines TRBV5-8 with TRBJ1-6; tentatively, D is TRBD1 (6 bases). Trimming pared 2 bases from V and 6 bases from J, leaving 12 bases between. Germline loops: CDR1 SGHTS, CDR2 YDEGEE. This CDR3 has 15 residues. CDR3 coding DNA: TGTGCCAGCAGCTTTCCGGGACACCTTAATTCACCCCTCCACTTT. It translates to CASSFPGHLNSPLHF.

The J gene is TRBJ1-5, the V gene TRBV10-2, with TRBD1 identical over 9 bases. In germline, CDR1 is WSHSY, CDR2 SAAADI. CDR3 length: 14 amino acids. With 4 bases clipped from V and 2 bases from J, the junction kept 0 bases outside the gene matches. The CDR3 DNA follows: TGCGCCAGCAGTGGGACAGGGGGCAATCAGCCCCAGCATTTT. Protein sequence: CASSGTGGNQPQHF.

V and J are TRBV19 and TRBJ1-5, with a weak D call TRBD1 (6 bases). V was trimmed by 3 bases and J by 2 bases, leaving 11 bases between them. The CDR3 extends over 15 amino acids. Germline-derived CDR1 and CDR2 are LNHDA and SQIVND (reference sequence). The CDR3 coding sequence is TGTGCCAGTAGTATCTCGGGACACGGCAATCAGCCCCAGCATTTT. This codes for CASSISGHGNQPQHF.

The chain uses TRBV27 and TRBJ2-3, with 10 positions matching TRBD2. The CDR3 is 16 residues long. Germline loops: CDR1 MNHEY, CDR2 SMNVEV (reference sequence). With 6 bases clipped from V and 6 bases from J, the junction kept 12 bases outside the gene matches. This chain's CDR3 is CASRSLAGTPGDTQYF. As DNA, the CDR3 is TGTGCCAGCAGATCACTAGCGGGGACTCCTGGGGATACGCAGTATTTT.

This chain uses TRBV6-5 with TRBJ2-7; 7 bases map to TRBD1. The V gene end was trimmed by 0 bases and the J gene end by 4 bases; junction bases not matched to a gene: 3. CDR1 MNHEY and CDR2 SVGAGI come from the germline V gene. The CDR3 sequence is 14 residues long. The CDR3 sequence is CASSYSTGWYEQYF. In DNA, the CDR3 is TGTGCCAGCAGTTACTCGACAGGGTGGTACGAGCAGTACTTC.

This chain connects TRBV6-5 to TRBJ1-4, with 9 bases lining up with TRBD1. J was trimmed by 4 bases and V by 5 bases; bases with no gene match: 2. Germline lookup yields CDR1 MNHEY and CDR2 SVGAGI. This CDR3 has 14 amino acids. The CDR3 loop is CASSKTGGNEKLFF. In DNA form, the CDR3 reads TGTGCCAGCAGTAAGACAGGGGGTAATGAAAAACTGTTTTTT.

The rearrangement uses TRBV5-4 and TRBJ1-1; 9 nucleotides align to TRBD1. The V segment lost 5 bases and the J segment 4 bases; nucleotides outside the gene matches: 12. Per germline, CDR1 SGHNT and CDR2 YYREEE (reference sequence). This CDR3 has 16 residues. The CDR3 spells CASSSNRGRWGTEAFF. CDR3 nucleotide sequence: TGTGCCAGCAGTTCTAACAGGGGGCGCTGGGGCACTGAAGCTTTCTTT.

J is TRBJ2-7 and V is TRBV11-2; 8 nucleotides line up with TRBD1. The CDR3 has 15 amino acids. The junction had 6 bases not matched to a gene; V was cut back by 0 bases and J by 5 bases. CDR1 is SGHAT and CDR2 is FQNNGV in the germline V gene. CDR3 loop: CASSLDGTGTDEQYF. CDR3 sequence (DNA): TGTGCCAGCAGCTTAGATGGGACAGGTACCGACGAGCAGTACTTC.

The rearrangement joins TRBV11-2 to TRBJ2-5; D call uncertain. The CDR3 has 13 residues. Trimming took off 1 base at V and 2 bases at J, with 5 bases between the two ends. Germline CDR1 reads SGHAT; CDR2 reads FQNNGV. CDR3 region: CASSLGHQETQYF. The CDR3 DNA reads TGTGCCAGCAGCTTAGGGCATCAAGAGACCCAGTACTTC. Filled out from reference TRBV11-2 and TRBJ2-5, the complete variable domain reads EAGVAQSPRYKIIEKRQSVAFWCNPISGHATLYWYQQILGQGPKLLIQFQNNGVVDDSQLPKDRFSAERLKGVDSTLKIQPAKLEDSAVYLCASSLGHQETQYFGPGTRLLVL.

The J gene is TRBJ2-3, the V gene TRBV6-1; weak D call: TRBD2 (6 bases). The germline CDR1 and CDR2 sequences are MNHNS and SASEGT. V lost 4 bases and J lost 3, with 14 bases in between. The CDR3 has 15 residues. This chain's CDR3 is CASSGSGLGTDTQYF. CDR3 nucleotide sequence: TGTGCCAGCAGTGGGTCGGGACTCGGGACAGATACGCAGTATTTT.